This T cell receptor (beta chain) was identified in a study of cytomegalovirus exposure and HLA in healthy donors. Findings and caveats of the study: According to an earlier analysis, most TCR beta V segments yielded productive rearrangements about 87% or about 30% of the time.

With respect to this clone: The target antigen is unknown.

V was cut by 3 bases and J by 15 bases, with 9 bases left in between. This CDR3 region has 11 residues. Germline V gene data show CDR1 as MNHNS and CDR2 as SASEGT. Primers: 60 Vbeta forward and 13 Jbeta reverse. Clones were sequenced by immunoSEQ multiplex PCR, and TCRdb holds only the in-frame ones, with some missing. The sample holds 220,000 or so clones; approximately 79% are singletons and the top ten take 1.5% to 2%. J is TRBJ1-6 and V is TRBV6-1; TRBD1 is a possible D gene (5 bases). This TCR was recovered from a man aged 45 to 65 in good health and CMV-seronegative. The source material was PBMCs. In nucleotides, the CDR3 is TGTGCCAGCAGTGAGCGGGGGGTCCTCCACTTT. Residues: CASSERGVLHF.